This T cell receptor (beta chain) was captured by sequencing in a study of blood T cell repertoires in COVID-19. Turning to the study itself: From T cells, B-cell-depleted T cells, or PBMCs came the material, which was cDNA or gDNA.

V lost 0 bases and J lost 7; bases outside the gene matches: 7. The germline V gene encodes CDR1 MNHNS and CDR2 SASEGT. This CDR3 has 16 amino acids. Under the authors' procedure: Estimated nucleated cell counts came from reference gene primer amplification. Clones were read by immunoSEQ multiplex PCR, and TCRdb kept only the in-frame ones, dropping some. V and J calls and clone size follow that table, whereas D and trimming were derived from the DNA. The sample lists approximately 300,000 clones, more than 80% occurring once. The chain couples TRBV6-1 to TRBJ2-1; TRBD2 aligns across 9 bases. Sequenced material: peripheral blood. The sequence derives from a man aged 18-30 years who had recovered from COVID-19. The CDR3 DNA sequence: TGTGCCAGCAGTGAAGCGCGGCTAGCGGGATGGAATGAGCAGTTCTTC. Translation gives CASSEARLAGWNEQFF.